This is a list of T cell receptor beta chains from one sample in a study of blood T cell repertoires in COVID-19. Repertoires were generated with immunoSEQ multiplex PCR, while TCRdb's copy carries only in-frame clones and drops some. The data show a few hundred thousand clones, about nine tenths seen once. Input material: PBMCs or T cells enriched from blood (not recorded which). These receptors all come from a woman in her 30s who had been exposed to COVID-19. Both conserved end residues are part of each CDR3. Fields, in order: CDR3 protein, CDR3 DNA, J gene, clone size, V gene, D gene. The D gene is left open where the match is weak. Size is omitted from some rows. Given values are once, few, many or a class for expanded clones.

CASSLYSGISNQPQHF TGTGCCAGCAGTTTATATTCGGGGATTAGCAATCAGCCCCAGCATTTT TRBJ1-5 . TRBV27 .
CSVSGQGGKHTQYF TGCAGCGTTTCCGGACAGGGGGGGAAGCATACGCAGTATTTT TRBJ2-3 once TRBV29-1 TRBD1
CASSFVPPITSGPTDTQYF TGTGCCAGCAGTTTTGTCCCACCAATCACTAGCGGCCCTACAGATACGCAGTATTTT TRBJ2-3 . TRBV27 TRBD2
CASSHREVFYNEQFF TGTGCCAGCAGCCATCGCGAGGTGTTCTACAATGAGCAGTTCTTC TRBJ2-1 . TRBV3-1/TRBV3-2 .
CASSLEPAGGYTF TGCGCCAGCAGCTTAGAACCCGCAGGGGGCTACACCTTC TRBJ1-2 . TRBV5-1 .
CASRGRNQPQHF TGTGCCAGCAGGGGGCGCAATCAGCCCCAGCATTTT TRBJ1-5 few TRBV28 .
CASSLRGAGTGYTF TGTGCCAGCAGTTTAAGGGGTGCGGGGACTGGCTACACCTTC TRBJ1-2 . TRBV7-3 .
CASVLDYYEQYF TGTGCTAGTGTCCTCGACTATTACGAGCAGTACTTC TRBJ2-7 . TRBV12-5 .
CSVEGGQAGDTQYF TGCAGCGTCGAGGGGGGACAGGCCGGAGATACGCAGTATTTT TRBJ2-3 . TRBV29-1 TRBD1
CASSEGDKDSNQPQHF TGTGCCAGCAGTGAAGGGGACAAGGATAGCAATCAGCCCCAGCATTTT TRBJ1-5 . TRBV2 .
CASSPTTGIRDSPLHF TGCGCCAGCAGCCCCACCACAGGGATTCGGGATTCACCCCTCCACTTT TRBJ1-6 . TRBV5-1 .
CASSQDRGYGNTIYF TGTGCCAGCAGCCAAGATAGAGGGTATGGAAACACCATATATTTT TRBJ1-3 . TRBV4-2 .
CASSFLRGELFF TGTGCCAGCAGCTTTCTCCGGGGGGAGCTGTTTTTT TRBJ2-2 few TRBV7-3 .
CASTPTSGSWETQYF TGTGCCAGCACCCCGACTAGCGGGAGTTGGGAGACCCAGTACTTC TRBJ2-5 . TRBV9 TRBD2
CASSLEFSNEKLFF TGTGCCAGCAGCTTAGAATTCTCTAATGAAAAACTGTTTTTT TRBJ1-4 . TRBV7-2 .
CSVEGGPGPRIGGYNEQFF TGCAGCGTTGAAGGGGGCCCCGGGCCCCGAATAGGGGGTTACAATGAGCAGTTCTTC TRBJ2-1 . TRBV29-1 .
CASKPAAGVAYEQYF TGTGCCAGCAAACCTGCTGCGGGAGTCGCCTACGAGCAGTACTTC TRBJ2-7 . TRBV27 TRBD2
CASGPIQGDRGVEKLFF TGTGCTAGTGGTCCAATCCAGGGGGACAGGGGTGTCGAAAAACTGTTTTTT TRBJ1-4 . TRBV12-5 TRBD1
CSVEIASPYNEQFF TGCAGCGTTGAAATAGCTAGCCCATACAATGAGCAGTTCTTC TRBJ2-1 . TRBV29-1 .
CASSARGAGNAYEQYF TGTGCCAGCAGCGCGCGTGGGGCAGGAAACGCCTACGAGCAGTACTTC TRBJ2-7 . TRBV11-3 .
CASGQGGRSNEQFF TGTGCCAGCGGCCAGGGCGGGAGGAGCAATGAGCAGTTCTTC TRBJ2-1 . TRBV6-5 TRBD2
CASGGPKLATDTQYF TGTGCCAGCGGAGGGCCCAAACTAGCCACAGATACGCAGTATTTT TRBJ2-3 . TRBV2 .
CAINQGLQETQYF TGTGCCATCAACCAGGGACTGCAAGAGACCCAGTACTTC TRBJ2-5 . TRBV10-3 .
CASSDASGSADTQYF TGCGCCAGCAGTGATGCTAGCGGGAGTGCAGATACGCAGTATTTT TRBJ2-3 . TRBV10-1 TRBD2
CASSQPGQGSYEQYF TGTGCCAGCAGCCAACCAGGACAGGGGAGCTACGAGCAGTACTTC TRBJ2-7 . TRBV14 TRBD1
CASSLDRGHGYTF TGTGCCAGCAGCCTGGACAGGGGGCATGGCTACACCTTC TRBJ1-2 few TRBV11-2 TRBD1
CATSDRQGTGEKLFF TGTGCCACCAGTGACCGACAGGGAACGGGCGAAAAACTGTTTTTT TRBJ1-4 few TRBV24-1 TRBD1
CAWSGTGGISYGYTF TGTGCCTGGAGTGGGACAGGGGGCATATCCTATGGCTACACCTTC TRBJ1-2 . TRBV30 TRBD1
CASALFGSPYNEQFF TGTGCTAGTGCTCTTTTCGGGAGCCCCTACAATGAGCAGTTCTTC TRBJ2-1 . TRBV12-5 .
CASGQAGEGYTF TGTGCCAGCGGCCAAGCAGGGGAAGGCTACACCTTC TRBJ1-2 . TRBV3-1/TRBV3-2 .
CASSPGTGDYGYTF TGTGCCAGCAGCCCGGGTACGGGGGACTATGGCTACACCTTC TRBJ1-2 . TRBV5-4 .
CASTSTGESNQPQHF TGTGCCAGCACCTCGACAGGGGAAAGCAATCAGCCCCAGCATTTT TRBJ1-5 few TRBV6-5 TRBD1
CAIRETGAHEQFF TGTGCCATCAGGGAGACAGGGGCCCATGAGCAGTTCTTC TRBJ2-1 . TRBV10-3 TRBD1
CASSSLWTGSGYTF TGTGCCAGCAGCTCCCTTTGGACAGGGTCGGGCTACACCTTC TRBJ1-2 . TRBV7-9 TRBD1
CASSLEQGNGNTIYF TGTGCCAGCAGCTTAGAACAGGGGAATGGAAACACCATATATTTT TRBJ1-3 . TRBV7-3 TRBD1
CASSLMATGKVGDEQYF TGTGCCAGCAGTTTGATGGCGACAGGCAAAGTGGGGGACGAGCAGTACTTC TRBJ2-7 . TRBV28 .
CASSLTGLNTEAFF TGTGCCAGCAGCCTGACAGGGTTGAACACTGAAGCTTTCTTT TRBJ1-1 once TRBV7-9 TRBD1
CASCGGVAGNQPQHF TGTGCCAGCTGTGGCGGAGTAGCGGGCAATCAGCCCCAGCATTTT TRBJ1-5 . TRBV28 .
CSVEGLTDTQYF TGCAGCGTTGAAGGGCTCACAGATACGCAGTATTTT TRBJ2-3 . TRBV29-1 .
CASSPQTDRANEQFF TGTGCCAGCAGCCCGCAAACGGACAGGGCCAATGAGCAGTTCTTC TRBJ2-1 once TRBV7-7 TRBD1
CASSLTGAFYNEQFF TGTGCCAGCTCATTGACAGGAGCCTTCTACAATGAGCAGTTCTTC TRBJ2-1 . TRBV6-5 .
CASRERASNTGELFF TGTGCCAGCAGGGAGCGGGCATCGAACACCGGGGAGCTGTTTTTT TRBJ2-2 . TRBV6-5 .
CASSSGWGELSTDTQYF TGTGCCAGCAGCTCTGGATGGGGGGAGTTATCCACAGATACGCAGTATTTT TRBJ2-3 . TRBV7-8 .
CASSTPGANTEAFF TGTGCCAGCAGTACGCCAGGGGCGAACACTGAAGCTTTCTTT TRBJ1-1 . TRBV28 .